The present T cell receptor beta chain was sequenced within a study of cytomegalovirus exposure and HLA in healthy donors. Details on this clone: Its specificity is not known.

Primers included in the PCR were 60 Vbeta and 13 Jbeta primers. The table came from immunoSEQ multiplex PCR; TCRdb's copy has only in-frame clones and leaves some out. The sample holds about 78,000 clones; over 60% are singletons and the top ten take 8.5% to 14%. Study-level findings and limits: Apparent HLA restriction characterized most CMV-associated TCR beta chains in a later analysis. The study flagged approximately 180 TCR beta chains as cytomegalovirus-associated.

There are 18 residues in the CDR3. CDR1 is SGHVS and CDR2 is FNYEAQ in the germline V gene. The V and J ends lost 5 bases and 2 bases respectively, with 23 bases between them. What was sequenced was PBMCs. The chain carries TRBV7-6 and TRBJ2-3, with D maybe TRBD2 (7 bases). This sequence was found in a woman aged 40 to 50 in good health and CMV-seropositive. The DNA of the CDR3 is TGTGCCAGCAGCGCCCAAAACTCGGCGGGGGCCTTCACAGATACGCAGTATTTT. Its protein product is CASSAQNSAGAFTDTQYF. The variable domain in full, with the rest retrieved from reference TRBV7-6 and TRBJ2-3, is GAGVSQSPRYKVTKRGQDVALRCDPISGHVSLYWYRQALGQGPEFLTYFNYEAQQDKSGLPNDRFSAERPEGSISTLTIQRTEQRDSAMYRCASSAQNSAGAFTDTQYFGPGTRLTVL.